These 10 T cell receptor beta chains were all obtained from the same sample, sequenced in a study of blood T cell repertoires in COVID-19. The method was immunoSEQ multiplex PCR; TCRdb's version includes in-frame clones alone and lacks a portion of them. The profile covers 65,000 to 100,000 clones, with 70% to 90% appearing a single time and around a sixth taken by the ten largest. Sequencing was carried out using peripheral blood. The receptors originated from a woman older than 75 with acute or convalescent COVID-19.

This sequence joins TRBV7-8 and TRBJ1-5; 8 positions agree with TRBD1. Germline assignment: CDR1 SGHVS and CDR2 FQNEAQ. This CDR3 has 14 residues. V dropped 5 bases and J dropped 8; count of bases not matched to a gene: 8. CDR3 bases: TGTGCCAGCAGCCCAGGGACAGGTTCGGAGCCCCAGCATTTT. Its protein is CASSPGTGSEPQHF.

The V gene is TRBV5-6, the J gene TRBJ1-5; D is unresolved. The CDR3 is 15 amino acids. The germline V gene has CDR1 SGHDT and CDR2 YYEEEE. Trimming removed 3 bases at V and 4 bases at J, with 14 bases between. CDR3 sequence (DNA): TGTGCCAGCAGCTCGGAGGACCTTCCTAATCAGCCCCAGCATTTT. It translates to CASSSEDLPNQPQHF. The variable domain in full, with the rest retrieved from reference TRBV5-6 and TRBJ1-5, is DAGVTQSPTHLIKTRGQQVTLRCSPKSGHDTVSWYQQALGQGPQFIFQYYEEEERQRGNFPDRFSGHQFPNYSSELNVNALLLGDSALYLCASSSEDLPNQPQHFGDGTRLSIL.

V and J are TRBV9 and TRBJ1-2; D is uncertain. CDR1 is SGDLS and CDR2 is YYNGEE in the germline V gene. Trimming shortened V by 0 bases and J by 6 bases, and 15 bases separated the two germline ends. This CDR3 is built from 15 residues. DNA for the CDR3: TGTGCCAGCAGCGTAGAATCCTCCCGGGAGGATGGCTACACCTTC. It translates to CASSVESSREDGYTF.

The V gene is TRBV11-2, the J gene TRBJ2-1; D gene ambiguous. V shed 1 base and J shed 4 bases, with 11 bases lying between them. Germline-derived CDR1 and CDR2 are SGHAT and FQNNGV. CDR3 length: 15 amino acids. CDR3 sequence reads: CASSLGARPYNEQFF. The CDR3 nucleotides are TGTGCCAGCAGCTTAGGGGCCAGGCCATACAATGAGCAGTTCTTC.

This clone was seen a single time. J is TRBJ1-2 and V is TRBV5-1; TRBD1 is a possible D gene (6 bases). V was pared by 2 bases and J by 8 bases, with 10 bases between. This CDR3 region has 12 residues. The germline V gene has CDR1 SGHRS and CDR2 YFSETQ. CDR3 loop: CASSFGQNGYTF. The CDR3 region has the DNA TGCGCCAGCAGCTTCGGACAGAACGGCTACACCTTC.

V and J are TRBV2 and TRBJ1-5; 10 nucleotides agree with TRBD1. Per the germline V gene, CDR1 is SNHLY and CDR2 is FYNNEI. The CDR3 runs to 15 residues. The junction had 5 bases not matched to a gene; V was cut back by 6 bases and J by 3 bases. This CDR3 is CASRGQGGLNQPQHF. In nucleotides, the CDR3 is TGTGCCAGCAGAGGACAGGGGGGGCTCAATCAGCCCCAGCATTTT.

The J gene is TRBJ2-7, the V gene TRBV4-1; D might be TRBD2 (7 bases). CDR1 and CDR2 (germline): MGHRA, YSYEKL. The CDR3 runs to 18 residues. Trimming removed 3 bases from V and 1 base from J, with 22 bases in between. In nucleotides, the CDR3 is TGCGCCAGCAGCCAGGCTGATTTCCTCGGGGGGCGATCCTACGAGCAGTACTTC. Its translation: CASSQADFLGGRSYEQYF.

The chain employs TRBV5-4 and TRBJ2-5; TRBD2 is a possible D gene (5 bases). The CDR3 sequence is 14 residues long. Germline V CDR1 and CDR2: SGHNT, YYREEE (reference sequence). Trimming left V 1 base short and J 4 bases short, with 11 bases between. CDR3 sequence (DNA): TGTGCCAGCAGCTTGAATATTGGAGGAGAGACCCAGTACTTC. Translation gives CASSLNIGGETQYF.

About this clone itself: Compared with germline, one end of the junction differs, possibly owing to a read error. The rearrangement joins TRBV5-8 to TRBJ1-4; TRBD1 might be the D (5 bases). The CDR3 loop spans 12 amino acids. The germline CDR1 and CDR2 sequences are SGHTS and YDEGEE. In DNA form, the CDR3 reads TGTGCCAGCAGTCCAGACCGACAGTTCCTTTATTTT. Encoded protein: CASSPDRQFLYF.

The chain has TRBV27 and TRBJ2-7, with a tentative D call TRBD1 (6 bases). The CDR3 is 16 amino acids. CDR1 MNHEY and CDR2 SMNVEV come from the germline V gene (reference sequence). V shed 5 bases and J shed 1 base, with 18 bases lying between them. CDR3 nucleotide sequence: TGTGCCAGCAGTCGCCTTCCGGGACAAATATCCTACGAGCAGTACTTC. Its protein product is CASSRLPGQISYEQYF.